The 22 T cell receptor beta chains below come from one sample, sequenced in a study of identifying expanded T cells in peripheral blood. Assay used: immunoSEQ multiplex PCR; TCRdb lists only in-frame clones, some missing. The data show approximately 75,000 clones, roughly 90% seen once. Sequenced input: blood. The source of these receptors is a person aged 18 to 75 in good health.

The chain links TRBV6-5 to TRBJ1-2, with 7 positions matching TRBD1. Losses at the gene ends were 4 bases for V and 1 base for J; bases not matched to a gene: 3. CDR1 is MNHEY and CDR2 is SVGAGI in the germline V gene. CDR3 size: 14 residues. The CDR3 is CASSLRQGNYGYTF. The DNA of the CDR3 is TGTGCCAGCAGTTTACGACAGGGTAACTATGGCTACACCTTC.

The chain uses TRBV13 and TRBJ2-5, with D perhaps assigned TRBD1 or TRBD2 (5 bases each). Germline V gene sequence: CDR1 PRHDT, CDR2 FYEKMQ (reference sequence). Trimming pared 0 bases from V and 4 bases from J, leaving 6 bases between. The CDR3 is 13 residues long. The CDR3 protein is CASSLGGTETQYF. CDR3 sequence (DNA): TGTGCCAGCAGCTTAGGAGGGACAGAGACCCAGTACTTC.

The chain uses TRBV2 and TRBJ1-1; maybe TRBD1 (6 bases). Deletions cut 8 bases from V and 6 bases from J, with 16 bases between. Per the germline V gene, CDR1 is SNHLY and CDR2 is FYNNEI. The CDR3 runs 13 residues. This CDR3 reads CASERQEEAEAFF. DNA for the CDR3: TGTGCCAGCGAGCGACAGGAGGAGGCTGAAGCTTTCTTT.

The chain recombines TRBV4-3 with TRBJ2-3; 15 bases fit TRBD2. V was clipped by 2 bases and J by 5 bases; unmatched bases: 5. The CDR3 runs 17 residues. Germline V gene sequence: CDR1 LGHNA, CDR2 YSLEER. In nucleotides, the CDR3 is TGCGCCAGCAGCCAAAGGACTAGCGGGAGGGCCGTAGATACGCAGTATTTT. Protein: CASSQRTSGRAVDTQYF.

The rearrangement links TRBV7-2 to TRBJ2-7; 7 positions match TRBD1. Trimming at V came to 1 base and at J to 2 bases, leaving 11 bases not matched to a gene. Per germline, CDR1 SGHTA and CDR2 FQGNSA. This CDR3 region has 17 residues. The CDR3 loop is CASSLVGTEYTTYEQYF. The CDR3 bases are TGTGCCAGCAGCTTAGTTGGGACAGAATATACCACCTACGAGCAGTACTTC.

This chain joins TRBV7-3 and TRBJ2-1; D is ambiguous. The germline gives CDR1 SGHTA, CDR2 FQGTGA. With 5 bases removed from V and 8 bases from J, the gap between germline ends came to 13 bases. This CDR3 spans 13 amino acids. CDR3 coding DNA: TGTGCCAGCAGCCGGAGATACCTAGATGAGCAGTTCTTC. Its translation is CASSRRYLDEQFF.

The chain recombines TRBV18 with TRBJ1-2; possibly TRBD1 for D (5 bases). Germline CDR1 KGHSH, CDR2 LQKENI. Trimming took off 6 bases at V and 8 bases at J, with 19 bases between the two ends. The CDR3 is made up of 14 amino acids. CDR3 sequence (DNA): TGTGCCAGCTCTGGAGGGACTGATTTGCTCGGCTACACCTTC. Amino acid sequence: CASSGGTDLLGYTF. Drawing the rest from reference TRBV18 and TRBJ1-2, the complete variable domain is NAGVMQNPRHLVRRRGQEARLRCSPMKGHSHVYWYRQLPEEGLKFMVYLQKENIIDESGMPKERFSAEFPKEGPSILRIQQVVRGDSAAYFCASSGGTDLLGYTFGSGTRLTVV.

The V gene is TRBV14, the J gene TRBJ1-2; weak D call: TRBD1 (6 bases). The CDR3 is 12 amino acids. The V gene's germline CDR1 is SGHDN and CDR2 FVKESK. Deletions cut 5 bases from V and 4 bases from J, with 8 bases between. The DNA for the CDR3 is TGTGCCAGCAGCGCGGACAGCTATGGCTACACCTTC. Translated: CASSADSYGYTF.

The chain carries TRBV11-1 and TRBJ1-2; tentatively, D is TRBD1 (5 bases). The CDR3 runs to 13 residues. Trimming stripped 8 bases from V and 5 bases from J, with 15 bases between. The germline CDR1 and CDR2 sequences are SGHAT and FQDESV (reference sequence). For the CDR3, the DNA is TGTGCCAGCGGTAGGGGAAGGTTTTATGGCTACACCTTC. This translates into CASGRGRFYGYTF. The full variable domain, its missing parts supplied by reference TRBV11-1 and TRBJ1-2, is EAEVAQSPRYKITEKSQAVAFWCDPISGHATLYWYRQILGQGPELLVQFQDESVVDDSQLPKDRFSAERLKGVDSTLKIQPAELGDSAMYLCASGRGRFYGYTFGSGTRLTVV.

V and J are TRBV5-6 and TRBJ2-1; 7 nucleotides line up with TRBD2. V trimming: 4 bases; J trimming: 8 bases; junction bases outside the gene matches: 15. The CDR3 has 16 residues. Looked up from germline, CDR1 is SGHDT and CDR2 is YYEEEE. The chain's CDR3 is CASSPPGTMIFDEQFF. The CDR3 nucleotides are TGTGCCAGCAGCCCCCCGGGGACTATGATATTCGATGAGCAGTTCTTC.

As concerns this clone: At one boundary the junction diverges from the germline segment, which might be a read error. The chain recombines TRBV13 with TRBJ2-3, with TRBD1 as a possible D gene (6 bases). The CDR3 consists of 12 residues. Germline V gene sequence: CDR1 PRHDT, CDR2 FYEKMQ (reference sequence). CDR3 in amino acids: CASSYTGTIVNF. The CDR3 coding sequence is TGTGCCAGCAGCTATACCGGGACAATCGTTAATTTT. Variable domain in full (rest from reference TRBV13 and TRBJ2-3): AAGVIQSPRHLIKEKRETATLKCYPIPRHDTVYWYQQGPGQDPQFLISFYEKMQSDKGSIPDRFSAQQFSDYHSELNMSSLELGDSALYFCASSYTGTIVNFGPGTRLTVL.

V usage is TRBV5-4 and J usage is TRBJ2-3; 8 nucleotides agree with TRBD2. CDR3 length: 16 amino acids. CDR1 SGHNT and CDR2 YYREEE come from the germline V gene (reference sequence). J was trimmed by 2 bases and V by 0 bases; bases with no gene match: 5. Here the CDR3 reads CASSLEGGRYTDTQYF. The CDR3 bases are TGTGCCAGCAGCTTGGAGGGCGGGAGGTACACAGATACGCAGTATTTT.

V usage is TRBV12-5 and J usage is TRBJ1-4, with D perhaps TRBD1 (6 bases). V was trimmed by 7 bases and J by 5 bases, leaving 14 bases between them. Germline CDR1 is LGHNT and CDR2 is FRNRAP. This CDR3 is 14 amino acids long. The CDR3: CASALGQRNEKLFF. The CDR3 DNA sequence: TGTGCTAGTGCCCTCGGACAGAGAAATGAAAAACTGTTTTTT.

This sequence joins TRBV11-2 and TRBJ1-2; a weak D match, TRBD1 (5 bases). The CDR3 has 13 residues. CDR1 is SGHAT, CDR2 FQNNGV, per germline. Trimming stripped 5 bases from V and 4 bases from J, with 11 bases between. The CDR3 loop is CASSAAGGYGYTF. The CDR3 coding sequence is TGTGCCAGCAGCGCGGCCGGGGGCTATGGCTACACCTTC.

This rearrangement joins TRBV5-1 to TRBJ2-3; no firm D call. V lost 1 base and J lost 3, with 15 bases in between. There are 16 residues in the CDR3. Germline CDR1 SGHRS, CDR2 YFSETQ. The CDR3 sequence: CASSLISVRSTDTQYF. In nucleotides, the CDR3 is TGCGCCAGCAGCTTGATATCAGTAAGGTCAACAGATACGCAGTATTTT.

This chain links TRBV7-2 with TRBJ2-1; TRBD2 matches at 12 bases. The CDR3 has 15 amino acids. The germline gives CDR1 SGHTA, CDR2 FQGNSA. V was clipped by 2 bases and J by 8 bases; unmatched bases: 4. CDR3 in amino acids: CASSLLAGGPDEQFF. DNA of the CDR3: TGTGCCAGCAGCTTACTAGCGGGGGGGCCGGATGAGCAGTTCTTC.

The chain recombines TRBV7-8 with TRBJ2-7; no clear D gene. CDR3 length: 12 residues. V was trimmed by 1 base and J by 7 bases, leaving 8 bases between them. Germline V gene lookup returns CDR1 SGHVS and CDR2 FQNEAQ. The CDR3 DNA follows: TGTGCCAGCAGCTTAGTAGTAGGGGAGCAGTACTTC. This gives the protein CASSLVVGEQYF.

The V and J genes are TRBV7-2 and TRBJ2-7; 7 bases align to TRBD1. Per germline, CDR1 SGHTA and CDR2 FQGNSA. The ends lost 5 bases at V and 7 bases at J; junction bases unmatched: 8. This CDR3 contains 13 residues. The CDR3 protein is CASSRRGPGEQYF. The CDR3 DNA is TGTGCCAGCAGCAGAAGGGGGCCGGGGGAGCAGTACTTC.

This chain connects TRBV1 to TRBJ1-4; the tabulated D call, TRBD1, remains unverified against the DNA. TRBV1 is a listed pseudogene. This CDR3 is 18 amino acids long. The CDR3 bases are TGCACCAGCAGCCAAAGCCGGGACAGGGGGGAAAGGGGTGAAAAACTGTTTTTT. It yields the protein CTSSQSRDRGERGEKLFF.

As to this clone: A read error may produce the germline difference seen at one junction end. The chain links TRBV7-7 to TRBJ2-5; 9 bases are a match to TRBD2. Germline CDR1 and CDR2: SSHAT and FNYEAQ (reference sequence). The length of the CDR3 is 15 residues. The CDR3 is CASSPAGGLQETQYF. DNA of the CDR3: TGTGCTAGCAGCCCAGCGGGGGGCCTACAAGAGACCCAGTACTTC.

This chain connects TRBV6-4 to TRBJ2-7; D gene unclear. The germline V gene encodes CDR1 MRHNA and CDR2 SNTAGT. V gave up 3 bases and J gave up 4 bases, with 10 bases separating them. The CDR3 runs 13 residues. The CDR3 is CASSEYPGYEQYF. CDR3 sequence (DNA): TGTGCCAGCAGTGAGTACCCTGGGTACGAGCAGTACTTC.

The chain recombines TRBV19 with TRBJ1-2; 7 nucleotides line up with TRBD1. The CDR3 contains 13 residues. The J segment lost 8 bases and the V segment lost 4 bases, leaving 7 bases of the junction unmatched. Germline V CDR1 and CDR2: LNHDA, SQIVND (reference sequence). The CDR3 protein is CASSKGAVDGYTF. CDR3 bases: TGTGCCAGTAGTAAGGGGGCAGTAGACGGCTACACCTTC.